This T cell receptor beta chain was captured by sequencing in a study of control samples from healthy donors and cancer patients (dated by TCRdb to 2018 to 2020). The CDR3 spans 14 residues, from the cysteine through the phenylalanine. The DNA shown is the 42-base CDR3, in frame from base 1. From a lookup of the germline V gene, CDR1 and CDR2 are SGHTA and FQGNSA. The junction shows trimming of 1 base on V and 6 bases on J, plus 10 bases between the germline ends. Details on this clone: Which antigen it targets is not known. The input lacks base qualities; no much larger clone sits a single base away.

Library preparation employed the immunoSEQ multiplex PCR assay. TCRdb limited this immuneACCESS table to in-frame rearrangements with V and J called. A share of clones is missing; checked studies link under half to unresolved V genes, and the rest is unexplained. Within this sample are 120,000 or so clones, with more than 75% of them counted one time only. Of the sample, roughly 4% is held by the ten largest clones. The clonotype originates from a woman in her sixties with lung cancer. The chain is assembled from TRBV7-2 and TRBJ1-5; the D gene is unclear. The sequenced material came from PBMCs. CDR3 protein: CASSLELIGQPQHF. DNA sequence: TGTGCCAGCAGCTTAGAGTTGATCGGTCAGCCCCAGCATTTT.